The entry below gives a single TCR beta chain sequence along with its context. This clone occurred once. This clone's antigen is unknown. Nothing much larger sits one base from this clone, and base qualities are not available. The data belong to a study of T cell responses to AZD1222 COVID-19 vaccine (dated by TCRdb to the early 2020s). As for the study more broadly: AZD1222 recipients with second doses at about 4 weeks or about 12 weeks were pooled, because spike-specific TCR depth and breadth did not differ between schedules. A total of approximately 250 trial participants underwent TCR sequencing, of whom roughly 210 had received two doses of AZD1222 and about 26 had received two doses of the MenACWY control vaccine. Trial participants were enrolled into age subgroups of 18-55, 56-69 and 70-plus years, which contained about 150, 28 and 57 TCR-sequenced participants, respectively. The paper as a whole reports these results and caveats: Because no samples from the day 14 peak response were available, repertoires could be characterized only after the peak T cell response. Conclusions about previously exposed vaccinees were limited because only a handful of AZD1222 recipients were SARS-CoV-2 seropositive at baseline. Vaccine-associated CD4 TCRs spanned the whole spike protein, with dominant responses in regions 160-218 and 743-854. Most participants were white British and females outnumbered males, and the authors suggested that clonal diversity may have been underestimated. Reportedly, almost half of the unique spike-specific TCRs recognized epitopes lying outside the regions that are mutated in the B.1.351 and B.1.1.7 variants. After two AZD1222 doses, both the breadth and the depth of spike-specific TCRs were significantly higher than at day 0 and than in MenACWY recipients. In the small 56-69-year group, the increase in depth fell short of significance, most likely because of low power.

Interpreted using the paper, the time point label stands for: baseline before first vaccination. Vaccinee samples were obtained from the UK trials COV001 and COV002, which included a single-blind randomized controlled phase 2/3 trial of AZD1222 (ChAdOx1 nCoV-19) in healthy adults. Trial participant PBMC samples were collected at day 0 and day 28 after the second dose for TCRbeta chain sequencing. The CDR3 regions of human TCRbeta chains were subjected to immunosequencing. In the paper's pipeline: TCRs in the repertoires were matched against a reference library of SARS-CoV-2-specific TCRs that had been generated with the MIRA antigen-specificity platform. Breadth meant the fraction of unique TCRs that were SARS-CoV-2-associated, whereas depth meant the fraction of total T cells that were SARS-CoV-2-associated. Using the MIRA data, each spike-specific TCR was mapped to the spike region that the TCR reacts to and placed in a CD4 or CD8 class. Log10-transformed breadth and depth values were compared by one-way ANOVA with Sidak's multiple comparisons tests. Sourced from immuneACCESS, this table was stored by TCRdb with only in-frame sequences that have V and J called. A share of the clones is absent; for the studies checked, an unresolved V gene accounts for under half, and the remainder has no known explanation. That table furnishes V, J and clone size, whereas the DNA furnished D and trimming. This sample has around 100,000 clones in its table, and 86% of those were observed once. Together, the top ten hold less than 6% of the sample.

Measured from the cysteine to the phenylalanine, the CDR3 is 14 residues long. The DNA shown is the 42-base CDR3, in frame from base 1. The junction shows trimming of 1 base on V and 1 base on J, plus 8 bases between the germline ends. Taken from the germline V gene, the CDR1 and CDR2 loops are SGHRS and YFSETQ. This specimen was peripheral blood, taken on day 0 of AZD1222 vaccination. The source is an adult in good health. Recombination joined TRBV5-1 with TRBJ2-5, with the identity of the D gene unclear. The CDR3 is CASSLTAVQETQYF. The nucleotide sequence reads TGCGCCAGCAGCTTGACGGCAGTCCAAGAGACCCAGTACTTC.